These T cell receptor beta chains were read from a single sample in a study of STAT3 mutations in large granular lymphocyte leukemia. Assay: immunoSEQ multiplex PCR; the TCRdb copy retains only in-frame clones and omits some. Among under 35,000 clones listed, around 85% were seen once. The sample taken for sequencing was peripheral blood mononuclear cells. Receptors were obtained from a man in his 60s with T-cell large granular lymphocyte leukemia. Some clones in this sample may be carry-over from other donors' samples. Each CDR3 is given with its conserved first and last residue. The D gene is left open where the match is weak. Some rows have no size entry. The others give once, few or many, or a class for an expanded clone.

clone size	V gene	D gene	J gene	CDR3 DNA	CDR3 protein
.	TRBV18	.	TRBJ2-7	TGTGCCAGCTCACCACAGAGGACTGAGTACGAGCAGTACTTC	CASSPQRTEYEQYF
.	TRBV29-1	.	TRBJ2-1	TGCAGCGTTGAAGGGGACGGCAGCTCCTACAATGAGCAGTTCTTC	CSVEGDGSSYNEQFF
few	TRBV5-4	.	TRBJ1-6	TGTGCCAGCAGCCAAATGACAGGACCCCTCCACTTT	CASSQMTGPLHF
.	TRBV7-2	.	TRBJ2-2	TGTGCCAGCAGCTTACTAACCGGGGAGCTGTTTTTT	CASSLLTGELFF
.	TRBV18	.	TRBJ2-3	TGTGCCAGCTCACGGAACGAGGGGGATACGCAGTATTTT	CASSRNEGDTQYF
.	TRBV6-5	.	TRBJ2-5	TGTGCCAGCAGTCTGGGCCCCGGGGGAGAGACCCAGTACTTC	CASSLGPGGETQYF
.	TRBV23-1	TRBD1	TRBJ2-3	TGCGCCAGCAGTCTTCGCCGGGGACAGGGGGCGAGAAGGACAGATACGCAGTATTTT	CASSLRRGQGARRTDTQYF
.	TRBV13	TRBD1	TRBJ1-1	TGTGCCAGCAGCGTTCCCGGGACAGGGGGCTCAGGCACTGAAGCTTTCTTT	CASSVPGTGGSGTEAFF
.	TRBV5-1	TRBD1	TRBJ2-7	TGCGCCAGCAGCTTGACCGGGACAGGGGTCGACGAGCAGTACTTC	CASSLTGTGVDEQYF
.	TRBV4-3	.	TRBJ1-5	TGCGCCAGCAGCCAAGGGCGAGGGATCAATCAGCCCCAGCATTTT	CASSQGRGINQPQHF
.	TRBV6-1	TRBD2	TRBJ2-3	TGTGCCAGCAGTGGCCTTGCTAGCGGTAGCACAGATACGCAGTATTTT	CASSGLASGSTDTQYF
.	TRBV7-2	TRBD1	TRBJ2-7	TGTGCCAGCAGCTTAAGGCAGGGGGCGTCCGAGCAGTACTTC	CASSLRQGASEQYF
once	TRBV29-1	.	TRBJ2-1	TGCAGCGTTGCGAGCGGGTTCTACAATGAGCAGTTCTTC	CSVASGFYNEQFF
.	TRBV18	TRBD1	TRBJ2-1	TGTGCCAGCTCATTAAAGACAGGGCGCGCTGAGCAGTTCTTC	CASSLKTGRAEQFF
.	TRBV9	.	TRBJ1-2	TGTGCCAGCAGCTCCGACAGGCCTTTCTATGGCTACACCTTC	CASSSDRPFYGYTF
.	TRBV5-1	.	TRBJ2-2	TGCGCCAGCAGCCCGGTCCCCAGGGGTCGGACCGGGGAGCTGTTTTTT	CASSPVPRGRTGELFF
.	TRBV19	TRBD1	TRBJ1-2	TGTGCCAGTAGGACAGGGCTGGATGGCTACACCTTC	CASRTGLDGYTF
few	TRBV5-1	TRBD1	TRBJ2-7	TGCGCCAGCAGCGCAACAGGGACAGGGTTAGGCGAGCAGTACTTC	CASSATGTGLGEQYF
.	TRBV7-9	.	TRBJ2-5	TGTGCCAGCAGCTTGGTCGGGGCCATGGAGACCCAGTACTTC	CASSLVGAMETQYF
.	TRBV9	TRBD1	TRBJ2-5	TGTGCCAGCAGCACTACACCGGACAGGGGGACCCAGTACTTC	CASSTTPDRGTQYF
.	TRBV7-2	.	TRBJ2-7	TGTGCCAGCAGCTCTAGGACGGGACCCGAGCAGTACTTC	CASSSRTGPEQYF
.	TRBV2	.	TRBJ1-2	TGTGCCAGCAGTGAAAGGCAGAACTATGGCTACACCTTC	CASSERQNYGYTF
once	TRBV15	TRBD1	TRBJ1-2	TGTGCCACCAGCAGAGATCTGCTGGGACAGGGAGGGGGCTACACCTTC	CATSRDLLGQGGGYTF
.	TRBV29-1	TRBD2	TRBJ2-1	TGCAGCCACATCAGCGGGAGGAGTAATGAGCAGTTCTTC	CSHISGRSNEQFF
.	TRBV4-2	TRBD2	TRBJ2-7	TGTGCCAGCAGCCAGGGACTAGCGGGAGGTCCGCCCTACGAGCAGTACTTC	CASSQGLAGGPPYEQYF
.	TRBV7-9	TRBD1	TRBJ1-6	TGTGCCAGCAGCTTAGGGGACAGGGGGCGTTCACCCCTCCACTTT	CASSLGDRGRSPLHF
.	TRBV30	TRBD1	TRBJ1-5	TGTGCCTGGAGTGGACAGGGCCGCAATCAGCCCCAGCATTTT	CAWSGQGRNQPQHF
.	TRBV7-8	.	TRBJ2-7	TGTGCCAGCAGCTTGGGACACTTGAACTACGAGCAGTACTTC	CASSLGHLNYEQYF
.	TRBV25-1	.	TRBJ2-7	TGTGCCAGCAGTGAATTACGAGGGAAGGGCTCCTACGAGCAGTACTTC	CASSELRGKGSYEQYF
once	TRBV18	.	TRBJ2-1	TGTGCCAGCTCACCACCCACTAGCTGGCTAAACAATGAGCAGTTCTTC	CASSPPTSWLNNEQFF
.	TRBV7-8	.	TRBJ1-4	TGTGCCAGCAGCTTAGGCTTACAGACAGGCACTAATGAAAAACTGTTTTTT	CASSLGLQTGTNEKLFF
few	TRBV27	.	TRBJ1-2	TGTGCCAGCAGTTTATTCCAGGGTTCCGATGGCTACACCTTC	CASSLFQGSDGYTF
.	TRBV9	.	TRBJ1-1	TGTGCCAGCAGCGTAGGAGGGTGGGACACTGAAGCTTTCTTT	CASSVGGWDTEAFF